Listed here are 22 T cell receptor beta chains from one sample, sequenced in a study of shared clonotypes between healthy human individuals (dated by TCRdb to 2019 to 2021). The library was obtained by the immunoSEQ multiplex PCR assay. Entries here come from immuneACCESS through TCRdb and include only in-frame sequences with V and J called. Some clones fail to appear in such tables; in the studies checked, an unresolved V gene covers under half of the shortfall, and the cause of the remainder is unknown. The sample records some 2 million clones, 90% to 95% of which are singletons. In total, the top ten clones hold under 0.15% of the sample. The sample consisted of naive CD4+ T cells sorted from blood. The cell subset or site label for this specimen denotes: CD45RA+ positively selected. The receptors were gathered from a young man in good health.

CDR3 in DNA: TGTGCCAGCTCACCCTCGGCCGGACGCTCCTACAATGAGCAGTTCTTC. Protein product: CASSPSAGRSYNEQFF. This sequence joins TRBV18 and TRBJ2-1, with no clear D. The V and J ends lost 3 bases and 0 bases respectively, with 12 bases between them. Germline-derived CDR1 and CDR2 are KGHSH and LQKENI. The CDR3 is 16 amino acids.

The V call is TRBV18, the J call TRBJ2-3; 8 positions agree with TRBD1. With V trimmed by 1 base and J by 3 bases, 12 bases remained unmatched. The CDR3 consists of 18 residues. Germline CDR1 and CDR2: KGHSH and LQKENI. This chain's CDR3 is CASSPRRKGQGVTDTQYF. The CDR3 DNA reads as TGTGCCAGCTCACCACGTAGGAAAGGACAGGGTGTAACAGATACGCAGTATTTT.

The DNA for the CDR3 is TGCGCCAGCAGAAGGGACTTCCAGACTAGCGGCTACGAGCAGTACTTC. This encodes CASRRDFQTSGYEQYF. This sequence joins TRBV5-1 and TRBJ2-7, with 9 bases that match TRBD2. V was pared by 5 bases and J by 3 bases, with 12 bases of the junction left unmatched. Germline V gene lookup returns CDR1 SGHRS and CDR2 YFSETQ. The CDR3 is 16 residues long. Full variable domain (outside the CDR3, taken from reference TRBV5-1 and TRBJ2-7): KAGVTQTPRYLIKTRGQQVTLSCSPISGHRSVSWYQQTPGQGLQFLFEYFSETQRNKGNFPGRFSGRQFSNSRSEMNVSTLELGDSALYLCASRRDFQTSGYEQYFGPGTRLTVT.

The chain joins TRBV11-2 to TRBJ2-7; D is undetermined. Germline V gene sequence: CDR1 SGHAT, CDR2 FQNNGV. The CDR3 is 13 amino acids. Trimming stripped 2 bases from V and 5 bases from J, with 10 bases between. The CDR3 region is CASSLLTANEQYF. For the CDR3, the DNA is TGTGCCAGCAGCTTACTAACGGCGAACGAGCAGTACTTC.

The chain is built from TRBV7-9 and TRBJ1-5; D ambiguous. Deletions cut 1 base from V and 7 bases from J, with 8 bases between. Germline V gene data show CDR1 as SEHNR and CDR2 as FQNEAQ (reference sequence). The CDR3 is made up of 13 amino acids. CDR3 sequence reads: CASSLVAAQPQHF. DNA for the CDR3: TGTGCCAGCAGCTTAGTAGCTGCCCAGCCCCAGCATTTT.

The chain joins TRBV29-1 to TRBJ2-3; 9 bases agree with TRBD1. With V trimmed by 7 bases and J by 4 bases, 6 bases remained unmatched. Germline V CDR1 and CDR2: SQVTM, ANQGSEA. The CDR3 is made up of 13 amino acids. CDR3 residues: CSGRQGGADTQYF. The CDR3 DNA sequence: TGCAGCGGCCGACAGGGGGGAGCAGATACGCAGTATTTT.

This rearrangement joins TRBV5-1 to TRBJ2-1; TRBD2 matches 10 bases. In germline, CDR1 is SGHRS, CDR2 YFSETQ. CDR3 length equals 16 residues. Germline trimming cut 0 bases from V and 3 bases from J; bases unmatched to any gene: 3. CDR3: CASSLGGLADYNEQFF. CDR3 nucleotides: TGCGCCAGCAGCTTGGGCGGACTAGCGGACTACAATGAGCAGTTCTTC.

This chain joins TRBV5-1 and TRBJ2-3; D is possibly TRBD1 or TRBD2 (5 bases each). Trimming removed 2 bases at V and 5 bases at J, with 18 bases between. The germline V gene encodes CDR1 SGHRS and CDR2 YFSETQ. The CDR3 length is 16 residues. CDR3 region: CASSFPADGDRDTQYF. CDR3 DNA: TGCGCCAGCAGCTTCCCGGCTGACGGGGACCGAGATACGCAGTATTTT.

This clone appeared a single time. The V and J genes are TRBV5-1 and TRBJ1-1; 9 bases agree with TRBD1. This CDR3 contains 17 residues. Losses at the gene ends were 4 bases for V and 1 base for J; bases not matched to a gene: 11. Per the germline V gene, CDR1 is SGHRS and CDR2 is YFSETQ. CDR3 amino acids: CASSNVPGQGSNTEAFF. The CDR3, as DNA: TGCGCCAGCAGCAATGTCCCGGGACAGGGATCGAACACTGAAGCTTTCTTT. Full variable domain (missing parts from reference TRBV5-1 and TRBJ1-1): KAGVTQTPRYLIKTRGQQVTLSCSPISGHRSVSWYQQTPGQGLQFLFEYFSETQRNKGNFPGRFSGRQFSNSRSEMNVSTLELGDSALYLCASSNVPGQGSNTEAFFGQGTRLTVV.

A single count supports this clone. The same CDR3 arises from other DNA sequences in this sample as well. This chain joins TRBV18 and TRBJ1-1; D ambiguous. V was trimmed by 0 bases and J by 4 bases, leaving 9 bases between them. The CDR3 is made up of 14 amino acids. The germline V gene encodes CDR1 KGHSH and CDR2 LQKENI. DNA for the CDR3: TGTGCCAGCTCACCACCGGGAGGAGGCACTGAAGCTTTCTTT. This translates into CASSPPGGGTEAFF.

This chain joins TRBV6-5 and TRBJ2-3; D unresolved. This CDR3 is 14 amino acids long. Trimming pared 4 bases from V and 6 bases from J, leaving 14 bases between. Germline V CDR1 and CDR2: MNHEY, SVGAGI. CDR3 in DNA: TGTGCCAGCAGTTTACTCTTCTCTCAGGATACGCAGTATTTT. Translating it yields CASSLLFSQDTQYF.

This clone was found once. This chain joins TRBV28 and TRBJ2-4; no clear D. The germline gives CDR1 MDHEN, CDR2 SYDVKM. Trimming took 8 bases from V and 0 from J, leaving 5 bases between them. The CDR3 loop spans 12 amino acids. In DNA, the CDR3 is TGTGCCAGCTCGGGAGCCAAAAACATTCAGTACTTC. Translation: CASSGAKNIQYF.

The J gene is TRBJ2-1, the V gene TRBV7-2; 11 nucleotides align to TRBD2. The junction had 10 bases not matched to a gene; V was cut back by 1 base and J by 2 bases. This CDR3 is 19 amino acids long. Germline lookup yields CDR1 SGHTA and CDR2 FQGNSA. DNA for the CDR3: TGTGCCAGCAGCTTAGTCCTAGCGGGGGGAACCATGACCTACAATGAGCAGTTCTTC. The encoded protein is CASSLVLAGGTMTYNEQFF.

This chain links TRBV27 with TRBJ2-3; possible D gene TRBD1, 6 bases. CDR1 is MNHEY and CDR2 is SMNVEV in the germline V gene (reference sequence). The V end lost 6 bases, the J end lost 6 bases, and 19 bases lay between the germline ends. The CDR3 consists of 15 residues. The CDR3 sequence: CASSLGTTRPDTQYF. CDR3 nucleotide sequence: TGTGCCAGCAGCCTCGGGACAACACGGCCGGATACGCAGTATTTT.

The chain recombines TRBV4-1 with TRBJ2-3; 12 nucleotides agree with TRBD2. Germline V gene data show CDR1 as MGHRA and CDR2 as YSYEKL. Trimming took 2 bases from V and 9 from J; bases not matched to a gene: 9. The length of the CDR3 is 16 residues. The CDR3 sequence: CASSQPLAGGGITQYF. The DNA for the CDR3 is TGCGCCAGCAGCCAACCTCTAGCGGGAGGGGGGATAACGCAGTATTTT.

The chain links TRBV11-2 to TRBJ2-7; D uncertain. This CDR3 has 12 residues. V was pared by 1 base and J by 6 bases, with 7 bases between. Germline assignment: CDR1 SGHAT and CDR2 FQNNGV. CDR3: CASSLAGLEQYF. CDR3 DNA sequence: TGTGCCAGCAGCTTAGCCGGGCTCGAGCAGTACTTC.

The rearrangement joins TRBV11-2 to TRBJ2-7; 13 nucleotides align to TRBD2. Losses at the gene ends were 5 bases for V and 0 bases for J; bases not matched to a gene: 10. CDR1 and CDR2 (germline): SGHAT, FQNNGV. This CDR3 region has 18 residues. CDR3 amino acids: CASSLAPGLAGSSYEQYF. In nucleotides, the CDR3 is TGTGCCAGCAGCCTAGCCCCGGGACTAGCGGGAAGCTCCTACGAGCAGTACTTC.

The rearrangement joins TRBV4-1 to TRBJ1-3; TRBD1 aligns across 7 bases. Trimming removed 1 base from V and 1 base from J; junction bases left unmatched: 13. Germline V gene sequence: CDR1 MGHRA, CDR2 YSYEKL. The CDR3 extends over 19 amino acids. The CDR3 DNA reads as TGCGCCAGCAGCCAAGGGCCACCCGGGACAGTGAATTCTGGAAACACCATATATTTT. This codes for CASSQGPPGTVNSGNTIYF.

Worth noting for this clone: The same CDR3 can be traced to other DNA sequences in this sample. The chain employs TRBV10-3 and TRBJ2-7; unclear D gene. This CDR3 region has 11 residues. Germline V gives CDR1 ENHRY, CDR2 SYGVKD. V dropped 1 base and J dropped 5 bases, with 3 bases sitting between them. The CDR3 sequence: CAISEFDEQYF. Written as DNA, the CDR3 is TGTGCCATCAGTGAGTTTGACGAGCAGTACTTC.

Comments on this clone: This sample includes further DNA sequences coding for the same CDR3. This rearrangement joins TRBV5-1 to TRBJ2-1; tentatively, D is TRBD2 (5 bases). Looked up from germline, CDR1 is SGHRS and CDR2 is YFSETQ. The CDR3 runs 15 residues. Deletions cut 4 bases from V and 0 bases from J, with 11 bases between. In DNA, the CDR3 is TGCGCCAGCAGCCCTACTAGAAGCTCCTACAATGAGCAGTTCTTC. Translation: CASSPTRSSYNEQFF.

The chain has TRBV6-6 and TRBJ1-2; no firm D call. This CDR3 comprises 13 residues. CDR1 and CDR2 from the germline V gene are MNHNY and SVGAGI (reference sequence). Trimming removed 2 bases from V and 8 bases from J, with 12 bases in between. CDR3 protein: CASSYEIPLGYTF. CDR3 DNA: TGTGCCAGCAGTTACGAAATCCCCTTGGGCTACACCTTC.

This sequence joins TRBV9 and TRBJ1-6, with 7 bases aligning to TRBD1. The CDR3 runs 15 residues. CDR1 and CDR2 from the germline V gene are SGDLS and YYNGEE. The ends lost 3 bases at V and 6 bases at J; junction bases unmatched: 6. In DNA form, the CDR3 reads TGTGCCAGCAGCGCTAGGGGGACAGTTAATTCACCCCTCCACTTT. This gives the protein CASSARGTVNSPLHF.